A single sample gave rise to the 30 T cell receptor beta chains below, sequenced in a study of shared clonotypes between healthy human individuals. The method was immunoSEQ multiplex PCR; TCRdb's version includes in-frame clones alone and lacks a portion of them. The repertoire has around 370,000 clones, just over 95% of them found once; the top ten carry around 0.3%. Sequencing used memory CD8+ T cells sorted from blood. The sample's subset: CD45RO+ cells pooled with CCR7-negative TemRA cells. The receptors originated from a man aged 25 to 45 in good health.

This chain joins TRBV28 and TRBJ1-3; D gene unclear. Germline CDR1 reads MDHEN; CDR2 reads SYDVKM. The CDR3 spans 12 residues. The V gene lost 8 bases and the J gene lost 7 bases, with 12 bases spanning the gap. The CDR3 coding sequence is TGTGCCAGCGCTATGGGTGGGAACACCATATATTTT. This translates into CASAMGGNTIYF.

The genes are TRBV19 and TRBJ1-3; 8 bases fit TRBD1. V lost 9 bases, J lost 0 bases, and 4 bases stayed unmatched. This CDR3 spans 14 amino acids. Germline CDR1 LNHDA, CDR2 SQIVND (reference sequence). CDR3 sequence reads: CASQQGDSGNTIYF. DNA for the CDR3: TGTGCCAGCCAACAGGGGGACTCTGGAAACACCATATATTTT.

The chain combines TRBV7-9 with TRBJ2-7, with 7 positions matching TRBD2. V lost 1 base to trimming and J lost 2 bases; unmatched junction nucleotides: 2. The CDR3 has 14 residues. Per the germline V gene, CDR1 is SEHNR and CDR2 is FQNEAQ (reference sequence). The CDR3 sequence is CASSLEAGPYEQYF. The CDR3 DNA is TGTGCCAGCAGCTTAGAAGCGGGACCCTACGAGCAGTACTTC. The full variable domain, completed using reference TRBV7-9 and TRBJ2-7, is DTGVSQNPRHKITKRGQNVTFRCDPISEHNRLYWYRQTLGQGPEFLTYFQNEAQLEKSRLLSDRFSAERPKGSFSTLEIQRTEQGDSAMYLCASSLEAGPYEQYFGPGTRLTVT.

V usage is TRBV28 and J usage is TRBJ1-5, with TRBD1 matching over 7 bases. Germline V lookup: CDR1 MDHEN, CDR2 SYDVKM. The CDR3 has 13 amino acids. V lost 6 bases and J lost 6; bases outside the gene matches: 5. In nucleotides, the CDR3 is TGTGCCAGCAGCCGGGACAGAGGTCAGCCCCAGCATTTT. Translated, it gives CASSRDRGQPQHF. Based on the CDR3 plus reference TRBV28 and TRBJ1-5, the full variable domain is DVKVTQSSRYLVKRTGEKVFLECVQDMDHENMFWYRQDPGLGLRLIYFSYDVKMKEKGDIPEGYSVSREKKERFSLILESASTNQTSMYLCASSRDRGQPQHFGDGTRLSIL.

With respect to this clone: Other DNA sequences in the same sample also yield this CDR3. The gene calls are TRBV30 and TRBJ2-3; no clear D. The CDR3 is made up of 12 amino acids. Trimming took 4 bases from V and 0 from J, leaving 5 bases between them. The V gene's germline CDR1 is GTSNPN and CDR2 SVGIG (reference sequence). The CDR3 DNA sequence: TGTGCCTGGACCCCCAGCACAGATACGCAGTATTTT. The encoded protein is CAWTPSTDTQYF.

The chain has TRBV5-5 and TRBJ1-5, with D hard to call. V lost 1 base to trimming and J lost 5 bases, with 10 bases between them. Germline loops: CDR1 SGHKS, CDR2 YYEKEE (reference sequence). The CDR3 extends over 14 amino acids. The CDR3 coding sequence is TGTGCCAGCAGCTTGCCGGGGTGGGATCAGCCCCAGCATTTT. This translates into CASSLPGWDQPQHF.

This clone has only a few counts. The chain carries TRBV27 and TRBJ2-1, with D perhaps TRBD2 (5 bases). Per the germline V gene, CDR1 is MNHEY and CDR2 is SMNVEV (reference sequence). The CDR3 length is 14 residues. V lost 4 bases, J lost 9 bases, and 16 bases lay in between. In DNA, the CDR3 is TGTGCCAGCAGTTCCCGTTCTTGGGGAGTTGAGCAGTTCTTC. Translated, it gives CASSSRSWGVEQFF.

This chain uses TRBV5-1 with TRBJ2-7; 10 positions agree with TRBD2. Germline V gene sequence: CDR1 SGHRS, CDR2 YFSETQ. The V and J ends lost 1 base and 5 bases, in that order; junction bases with no gene match: 3. The CDR3 totals 14 residues. The CDR3 here is CASSLPSGSNEQYF. The CDR3 coding sequence is TGCGCCAGCAGCTTGCCTAGCGGGAGCAACGAGCAGTACTTC.

The V gene is TRBV19, the J gene TRBJ2-7, with 13 bases lining up with TRBD2. V trimming: 4 bases; J trimming: 6 bases; junction bases outside the gene matches: 0. The length of the CDR3 is 13 residues. The germline gives CDR1 LNHDA, CDR2 SQIVND (reference sequence). CDR3: CASSRTSGSEQYF. In DNA, the CDR3 is TGTGCCAGTAGTAGGACTAGCGGGAGCGAGCAGTACTTC.

Comment on this clone: Its ends do not fully match the called genes, so a read error is possible. The V gene is TRBV6-1, the J gene TRBJ1-2; D unclear. CDR1 and CDR2 from the germline V gene are MNHNS and SASEGT. There are 11 residues in the CDR3. The CDR3 DNA reads TGTGCCAGCAGGGAAGTCTATGGCTACACCTTC. Its protein is CASREVYGYTF.

The chain joins TRBV27 to TRBJ2-4; D not resolved. The V gene lost 2 bases and the J gene lost 0 bases, with 11 bases spanning the gap. The CDR3 is made up of 16 amino acids. Germline loops: CDR1 MNHEY, CDR2 SMNVEV (reference sequence). The CDR3 bases are TGTGCCAGCAGTTTAGGTACAGTTCTAGCCAAAAACATTCAGTACTTC. It encodes CASSLGTVLAKNIQYF.

The chain combines TRBV18 with TRBJ1-2, with D possibly matching TRBD1 (5 bases). Germline V CDR1 and CDR2: KGHSH, LQKENI. This CDR3 is 13 amino acids long. Deletions cut 3 bases from V and 2 bases from J, with 7 bases between. The CDR3 spells CASSPTENYGYTF. CDR3 nucleotide sequence: TGTGCCAGCTCACCGACAGAAAACTATGGCTACACCTTC.

V gene TRBV6-5 combines with J gene TRBJ1-1; tentative D call: TRBD1 (6 bases). V shed 7 bases and J shed 2 bases, with 17 bases lying between them. The CDR3 loop spans 15 amino acids. In germline, CDR1 is MNHEY, CDR2 SVGAGI. The DNA of the CDR3 is TGTGCCAGCACCCAAGGGGGGGCGGGAAACACTGAAGCTTTCTTT. Protein product: CASTQGGAGNTEAFF.

The V gene is TRBV29-1, the J gene TRBJ2-7; 12 nucleotides match TRBD1. Germline-derived CDR1 and CDR2 are SQVTM and ANQGSEA. This CDR3 region has 15 residues. V dropped 7 bases and J dropped 4; count of bases not matched to a gene: 11. The CDR3 region is CSAGGPGQGAYEQYF. In DNA form, the CDR3 reads TGCAGCGCCGGCGGCCCGGGACAGGGGGCGTACGAGCAGTACTTC.

This rearrangement joins TRBV6-6 to TRBJ2-7; 10 nucleotides align to TRBD2. V lost 6 bases to trimming and J lost 4 bases; unmatched junction nucleotides: 9. The length of the CDR3 is 15 residues. The germline V gene has CDR1 MNHNY and CDR2 SVGAGI (reference sequence). In nucleotides, the CDR3 is TGTGCCAGCAGCCCGGGACTAGCGAGGGGGTACGAGCAGTACTTC. Translated, it gives CASSPGLARGYEQYF.

This chain uses TRBV25-1 with TRBJ2-7; D call uncertain. V was shortened by 2 bases and J by 0 bases, with 8 bases between the two germline ends. This CDR3 has 14 residues. The germline gives CDR1 MGHDK, CDR2 SYGVNS. CDR3 in DNA: TGTGCCAGCAGTGAACCAAAAGGCTCCTACGAGCAGTACTTC. Encoded protein: CASSEPKGSYEQYF.

As concerns this clone: The same CDR3 also results from other DNA sequences found in this sample. J is TRBJ1-3 and V is TRBV28; D gene unclear. The germline V gene has CDR1 MDHEN and CDR2 SYDVKM. This CDR3 has 13 amino acids. V was clipped by 1 base and J by 1 base, with 2 bases between them. The CDR3 loop reads CASSLLSGNTIYF. As DNA, the CDR3 is TGTGCCAGCAGTTTATTGTCTGGAAACACCATATATTTT. The full variable domain, rest sourced from reference TRBV28 and TRBJ1-3, is DVKVTQSSRYLVKRTGEKVFLECVQDMDHENMFWYRQDPGLGLRLIYFSYDVKMKEKGDIPEGYSVSREKKERFSLILESASTNQTSMYLCASSLLSGNTIYFGEGSWLTVV.

J is TRBJ2-6 and V is TRBV28; D ambiguous. V was pared by 5 bases and J by 0 bases, with 5 bases between. The CDR3 has 14 residues. From germline, CDR1 is MDHEN and CDR2 SYDVKM. This CDR3 is CASSTRSGANVLTF. The DNA for the CDR3 is TGTGCCAGCAGTACCCGCTCTGGGGCCAACGTCCTGACTTTC.

The V and J genes are TRBV28 and TRBJ1-2; D gene uncertain. The V gene lost 4 bases and the J gene lost 4 bases, with 13 bases spanning the gap. This CDR3 has 14 residues. CDR1 and CDR2 (germline): MDHEN, SYDVKM. In DNA form, the CDR3 reads TGTGCCAGCAGTTCGGGCAATCCTCGCTATGGCTACACCTTC. Protein product: CASSSGNPRYGYTF.

This clone was seen once. The V call is TRBV10-2, the J call TRBJ2-1; weak D call: TRBD2 (5 bases). The CDR3 has 13 amino acids. Looked up from germline, CDR1 is WSHSY and CDR2 is SAAADI. V was clipped by 8 bases and J by 4 bases, with 12 bases between them. The CDR3 is CASGRDYYNEQFF. CDR3 nucleotide sequence: TGCGCCAGCGGCCGGGATTATTACAATGAGCAGTTCTTC.

This clone was found once. The CDR3 coding sequence is TGTGCCAGTAGCAGACCTACCGGGACAGGGAGCTATGGCTACACCTTC. This sequence encodes CASSRPTGTGSYGYTF. The J gene is TRBJ1-2, the V gene TRBV19, with 9 bases aligning to TRBD1. The CDR3 is 16 residues long. The V gene end was trimmed by 6 bases and the J gene end by 4 bases; junction bases not matched to a gene: 12. Germline loops: CDR1 LNHDA, CDR2 SQIVND (reference sequence).

The chain links TRBV19 to TRBJ2-1; a possible D gene is TRBD2 (6 bases). Trimming left V 1 base short and J 8 bases short, with 15 bases between. CDR3 size: 15 residues. CDR1 and CDR2 from the germline V gene are LNHDA and SQIVND (reference sequence). CDR3 sequence reads: CASSIGGDSTYEQFF. CDR3 coding DNA: TGTGCCAGTAGTATAGGGGGGGATAGTACTTATGAGCAGTTCTTC. Looking up the rest from reference TRBV19 and TRBJ2-1 gives the full variable domain: DGGITQSPKYLFRKEGQNVTLSCEQNLNHDAMYWYRQDPGQGLRLIYYSQIVNDFQKGDIAEGYSVSREKKESFPLTVTSAQKNPTAFYLCASSIGGDSTYEQFFGPGTRLTVL.

The rearrangement joins TRBV11-2 to TRBJ2-2; 8 bases match TRBD2. Germline V gene data show CDR1 as SGHAT and CDR2 as FQNNGV. CDR3 length: 16 amino acids. V shed 5 bases, J shed 2 bases, and the junction held 7 bases outside the gene matches. The CDR3 coding sequence is TGTGCCAGCAGCCCCGGACTAGCCTTAAACACCGGGGAGCTGTTTTTT. Amino acid sequence: CASSPGLALNTGELFF.

A single count supports this clone. This chain connects TRBV4-2 to TRBJ2-1; 14 nucleotides agree with TRBD2. The ends lost 0 bases at V and 7 bases at J; junction bases unmatched: 2. The CDR3 totals 16 residues. Germline V gene data show CDR1 as LGHNA and CDR2 as YNFKEQ. Written as DNA, the CDR3 is TGTGCCAGCAGCCAAGAGGGGACTAGCGGGAGAAATGAGCAGTTCTTC. Encoded protein: CASSQEGTSGRNEQFF.

The rearrangement uses TRBV5-1 and TRBJ1-2, with D possibly matching TRBD1 (6 bases). With 4 bases removed from V and 4 bases from J, the gap between germline ends came to 14 bases. CDR1 and CDR2 from the germline V gene are SGHRS and YFSETQ. The CDR3 spans 14 residues. The CDR3: CASSPYRAPYGYTF. The CDR3 DNA sequence: TGCGCCAGCAGCCCCTACAGGGCCCCCTATGGCTACACCTTC.

In DNA, the CDR3 is TGTGCTAGTGGTTTGAGGGGCGCCGGGGAGCTGTTTTTT. Translated, it gives CASGLRGAGELFF. This chain uses TRBV12-5 with TRBJ2-2; tentatively, D is TRBD1 (5 bases). V gave up 2 bases and J gave up 6 bases, with 7 bases separating them. Germline CDR1 and CDR2: LGHNT and FRNRAP. This CDR3 contains 13 residues.

The V and J genes are TRBV20-1 and TRBJ2-1; D not resolved. Germline V gene data show CDR1 as DFQATT and CDR2 as SNEGSKA (reference sequence). The V gene lost 3 bases and the J gene lost 7 bases, with 7 bases spanning the gap. This CDR3 spans 11 amino acids. The CDR3, as DNA: TGCAGTGCTAGGGGGTGGAATGAGCAGTTCTTC. Translation: CSARGWNEQFF.

The chain uses TRBV29-1 and TRBJ2-3, with TRBD1 as a possible D gene (6 bases). The CDR3 has 14 residues. Trimming removed 4 bases from V and 2 bases from J, with 13 bases in between. Germline CDR1 reads SQVTM; CDR2 reads ANQGSEA. The CDR3 sequence is CSVGGQSNTDTQYF. In DNA form, the CDR3 reads TGCAGCGTTGGAGGACAGTCGAACACAGATACGCAGTATTTT.

The V and J genes are TRBV7-2 and TRBJ1-2, with 7 bases identical to TRBD1. The CDR3 sequence is 15 residues long. J gave up 4 bases and V 5 bases, and 10 bases lay outside the gene matches. The germline V gene encodes CDR1 SGHTA and CDR2 FQGNSA. The CDR3 DNA reads as TGTGCCAGCAGCCGGGACAGTCATCTCTTCTATGGCTACACCTTC. It is translated as CASSRDSHLFYGYTF.

The chain couples TRBV6-6 to TRBJ1-5; 7 bases align to TRBD1. The CDR3 consists of 15 residues. After removal of 2 bases from V and 3 bases from J, the junction contained 4 bases not matched to a gene. Germline values: CDR1 MNHNY, CDR2 SVGAGI (reference sequence). CDR3 sequence reads: CASSYPDRANQPQHF. CDR3 DNA sequence: TGTGCCAGCAGTTACCCCGACAGGGCCAATCAGCCCCAGCATTTT.